Below are 5 T cell receptor beta chains sequenced from a single sample in a study of blood T cell repertoires in COVID-19. Assay: immunoSEQ multiplex PCR; the TCRdb copy retains only in-frame clones and omits some. The data hold 120,000 to 150,000 clones, with about 83% observed a single time. Material for sequencing was PBMCs or T cells enriched from blood (not recorded which). Receptors originate from a woman in her forties or fifties who had been exposed to COVID-19.

V and J are TRBV4-1 and TRBJ1-3; 8 bases line up with TRBD1. The CDR3 contains 16 residues. Trimming at V came to 1 base and at J to 3 bases, leaving 5 bases not matched to a gene. The germline gives CDR1 MGHRA, CDR2 YSYEKL. The CDR3 loop reads CASSQGDRFRGNTIYF. CDR3 DNA: TGCGCCAGCAGCCAAGGGGACAGGTTTCGTGGAAACACCATATATTTT.

At least ten counts were recorded for this clone. V is TRBV4-1 and J is TRBJ1-6; D uncertain. V lost 1 base to trimming and J lost 4 bases, with 8 bases between them. Germline V lookup: CDR1 MGHRA, CDR2 YSYEKL. The CDR3 covers 15 residues. Here the CDR3 DNA reads TGCGCCAGCAGCCAAGGCCCGGGGTATAATTCACCCCTCCACTTT. Its protein product is CASSQGPGYNSPLHF.

Turning to this clone: This sample also contains other DNA sequences that code for the same CDR3. V and J are TRBV5-1 and TRBJ2-3; D may be TRBD1 (5 bases). The ends were cut back, 1 base at V and 3 bases at J, with 12 bases in the middle. This CDR3 is built from 15 residues. Germline loops: CDR1 SGHRS, CDR2 YFSETQ. CDR3 protein: CASSLRGVGTDTQYF. As DNA, the CDR3 is TGCGCCAGCAGCTTGAGGGGCGTCGGGACAGATACGCAGTATTTT.

This rearrangement joins TRBV7-8 to TRBJ1-1; the D is unclear. Germline CDR1 and CDR2: SGHVS and FQNEAQ. V lost 1 base to trimming and J lost 7 bases, with 13 bases between them. The CDR3 runs to 14 residues. CDR3 protein: CASSLGMGGVEAFF. CDR3 coding DNA: TGTGCCAGCAGCTTAGGGATGGGAGGAGTTGAAGCTTTCTTT.

This chain joins TRBV6-5 and TRBJ1-6; 8 bases are shared with TRBD1. This CDR3 comprises 14 residues. The germline V gene has CDR1 MNHEY and CDR2 SVGAGI. J was trimmed by 10 bases and V by 2 bases; bases with no gene match: 4. CDR3 in DNA: TGTGCCAGCAGTTACGGACAGGGTGGATCACCCCTCCACTTT. Protein: CASSYGQGGSPLHF.